This TCR beta chain stems from a study of radiation and T cells in renal cell carcinoma. This sample's time point: blood 4 weeks post-SBRT, at nephrectomy. Regarding treatment: 15 Gy SBRT to primary tumor, nephrectomy 4 weeks later. Nephrectomy followed 15 Gy stereotactic body radiation by 4 weeks. The tumor was a clear cell renal cell carcinoma. Assay: immunoSEQ multiplex PCR; the TCRdb copy retains only in-frame clones and omits some. The repertoire holds approximately 85,000 clones, with roughly nine tenths as singletons. CDR1 and CDR2 from the germline V gene are MNHNS and SASEGT. With 2 bases clipped from V and 5 bases from J, the junction kept 5 bases outside the gene matches. This CDR3 comprises 15 residues.

The source of this sequence is a woman in her seventies with renal cell carcinoma. Sequences were derived from blood, sampled from a patient whose treatment included radiotherapy and nephrectomy. This chain connects TRBV6-1 to TRBJ2-2; 7 bases are a match to TRBD2. The CDR3 DNA reads TGTGCCAGCAGTGAATCCCGACTAGCTACCGGGGAGCTGTTTTTT. This codes for CASSESRLATGELFF.